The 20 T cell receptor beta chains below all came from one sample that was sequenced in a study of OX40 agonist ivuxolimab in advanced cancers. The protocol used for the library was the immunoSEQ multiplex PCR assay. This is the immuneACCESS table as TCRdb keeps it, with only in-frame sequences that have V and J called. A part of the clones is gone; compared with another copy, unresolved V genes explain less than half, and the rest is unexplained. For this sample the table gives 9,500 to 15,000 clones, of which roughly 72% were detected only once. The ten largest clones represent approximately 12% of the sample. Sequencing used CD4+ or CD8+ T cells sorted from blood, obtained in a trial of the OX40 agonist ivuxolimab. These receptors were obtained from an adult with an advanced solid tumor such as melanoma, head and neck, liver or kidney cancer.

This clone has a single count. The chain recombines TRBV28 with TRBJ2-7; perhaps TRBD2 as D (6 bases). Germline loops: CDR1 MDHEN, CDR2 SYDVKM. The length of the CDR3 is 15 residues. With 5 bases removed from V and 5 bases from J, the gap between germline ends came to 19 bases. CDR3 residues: CASSAERDWVDEQYF. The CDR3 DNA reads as TGTGCCAGCAGTGCCGAACGGGACTGGGTGGACGAGCAGTACTTC. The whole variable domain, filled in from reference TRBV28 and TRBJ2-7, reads DVKVTQSSRYLVKRTGEKVFLECVQDMDHENMFWYRQDPGLGLRLIYFSYDVKMKEKGDIPEGYSVSREKKERFSLILESASTNQTSMYLCASSAERDWVDEQYFGPGTRLTVT.

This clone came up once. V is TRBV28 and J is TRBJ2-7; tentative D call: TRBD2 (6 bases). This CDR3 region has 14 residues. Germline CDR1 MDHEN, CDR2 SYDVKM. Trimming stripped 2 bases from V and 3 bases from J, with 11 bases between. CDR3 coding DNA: TGTGCCAGCAGTTTAGGGTCGGGGGACTACGAGCAGTACTTC. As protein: CASSLGSGDYEQYF.

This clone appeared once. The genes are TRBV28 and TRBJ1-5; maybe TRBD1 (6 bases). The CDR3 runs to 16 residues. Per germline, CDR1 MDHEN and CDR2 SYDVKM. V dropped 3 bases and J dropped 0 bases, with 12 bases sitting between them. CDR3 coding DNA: TGTGCCAGCAGTTTTAGGGGGACGCATAGCAATCAGCCCCAGCATTTT. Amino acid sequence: CASSFRGTHSNQPQHF.

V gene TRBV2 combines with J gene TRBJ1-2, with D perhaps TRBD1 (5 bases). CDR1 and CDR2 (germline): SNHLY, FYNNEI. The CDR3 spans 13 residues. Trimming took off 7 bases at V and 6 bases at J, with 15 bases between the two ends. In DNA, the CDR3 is TGTGCCAGCATACCCGCAGGGATGGATGGCTACACCTTC. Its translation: CASIPAGMDGYTF.

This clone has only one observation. The CDR3 protein is CASSLGEWGTYGYTF. CDR3 sequence (DNA): TGTGCCAGCAGCTTAGGCGAGTGGGGAACCTATGGCTACACCTTC. The rearrangement uses TRBV7-9 and TRBJ1-2; no definite D call. The CDR3 loop spans 15 amino acids. CDR1 SEHNR and CDR2 FQNEAQ come from the germline V gene (reference sequence). V gave up 1 base and J gave up 4 bases, with 13 bases separating them.

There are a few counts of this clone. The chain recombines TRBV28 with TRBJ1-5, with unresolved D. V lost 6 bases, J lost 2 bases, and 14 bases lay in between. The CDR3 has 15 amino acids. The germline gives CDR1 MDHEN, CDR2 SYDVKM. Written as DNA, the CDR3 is TGTGCCAGCAGCCCAGGAGGGCTACGCAATCAGCCCCAGCATTTT. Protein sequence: CASSPGGLRNQPQHF.

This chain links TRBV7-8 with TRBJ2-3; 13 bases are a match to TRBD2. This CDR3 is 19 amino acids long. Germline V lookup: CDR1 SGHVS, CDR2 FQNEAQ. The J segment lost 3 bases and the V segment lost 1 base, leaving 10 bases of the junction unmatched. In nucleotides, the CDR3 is TGTGCCAGCAGCTTAGACCCCGGACTAGCGGGAGAGAGGACAGATACGCAGTATTTT. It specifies CASSLDPGLAGERTDTQYF.

The CDR3 DNA reads as TGTGCCAGCAGCCCAGACAGGGGCGTTACTGAAGCTTTCTTT. Translated: CASSPDRGVTEAFF. This chain uses TRBV9 with TRBJ1-1; 8 nucleotides line up with TRBD1. The germline V gene has CDR1 SGDLS and CDR2 YYNGEE. This CDR3 has 14 amino acids. The V and J ends lost 4 bases and 5 bases, in that order; junction bases with no gene match: 7.

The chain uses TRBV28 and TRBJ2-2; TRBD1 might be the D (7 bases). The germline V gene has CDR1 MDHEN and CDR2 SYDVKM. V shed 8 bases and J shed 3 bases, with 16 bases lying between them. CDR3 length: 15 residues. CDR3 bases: TGTGCCAGCCGACGGAGGGACAGTTACACCGGGGAGCTGTTTTTT. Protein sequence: CASRRRDSYTGELFF. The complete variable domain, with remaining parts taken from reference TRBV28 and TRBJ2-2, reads DVKVTQSSRYLVKRTGEKVFLECVQDMDHENMFWYRQDPGLGLRLIYFSYDVKMKEKGDIPEGYSVSREKKERFSLILESASTNQTSMYLCASRRRDSYTGELFFGEGSRLTVL.

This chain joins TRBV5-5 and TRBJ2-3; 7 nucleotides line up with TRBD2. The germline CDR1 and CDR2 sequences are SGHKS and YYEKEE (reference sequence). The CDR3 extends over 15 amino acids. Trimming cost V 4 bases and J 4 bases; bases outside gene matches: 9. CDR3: CASSPQREVADTQYF. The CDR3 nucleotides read TGTGCCAGCAGCCCCCAGCGGGAAGTTGCAGATACGCAGTATTTT.

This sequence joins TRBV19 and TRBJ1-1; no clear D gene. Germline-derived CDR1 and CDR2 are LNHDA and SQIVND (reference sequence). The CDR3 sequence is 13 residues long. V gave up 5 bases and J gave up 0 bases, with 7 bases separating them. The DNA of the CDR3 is TGTGCCAGTAGTCCGGCAATGAACACTGAAGCTTTCTTT. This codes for CASSPAMNTEAFF. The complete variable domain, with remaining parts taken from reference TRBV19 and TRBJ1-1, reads DGGITQSPKYLFRKEGQNVTLSCEQNLNHDAMYWYRQDPGQGLRLIYYSQIVNDFQKGDIAEGYSVSREKKESFPLTVTSAQKNPTAFYLCASSPAMNTEAFFGQGTRLTVV.

The CDR3 protein is CASSLDVSNPLRIGPYGYTF. The DNA for the CDR3 is TGTGCCAGCAGCTTAGATGTTTCAAACCCACTCAGAATCGGCCCCTATGGCTACACCTTC. The rearrangement uses TRBV11-3 and TRBJ1-2, with no clear D. The CDR3 totals 20 residues. Trimming removed 0 bases from V and 4 bases from J, with 27 bases in between. CDR1 SGHNT and CDR2 YENEEA come from the germline V gene.

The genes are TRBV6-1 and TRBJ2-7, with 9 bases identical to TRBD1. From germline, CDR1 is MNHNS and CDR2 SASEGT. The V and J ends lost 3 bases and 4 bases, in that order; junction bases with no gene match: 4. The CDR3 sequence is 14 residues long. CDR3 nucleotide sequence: TGTGCCAGCAGTGAGGTCGGACAGGGGTACGAGCAGTACTTC. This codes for CASSEVGQGYEQYF.

The CDR3 loop reads CASSVTVGLGNTIYF. CDR3 in DNA: TGTGCCAGCAGCGTGACAGTGGGATTGGGAAACACCATATATTTT. The V and J genes are TRBV9 and TRBJ1-3, with D possibly being TRBD1 (5 bases). V gave up 2 bases and J gave up 4 bases, with 13 bases separating them. There are 15 residues in the CDR3. Germline assignment: CDR1 SGDLS and CDR2 YYNGEE.

CDR3 protein: CASSFGAEAFF. CDR3 DNA sequence: TGTGCCAGCAGCTTTGGCGCTGAAGCTTTCTTT. The genes are TRBV7-2 and TRBJ1-1; the D is unclear. Deletions cut 3 bases from V and 6 bases from J, with 5 bases between. The CDR3 length is 11 residues. Germline V gene data show CDR1 as SGHTA and CDR2 as FQGNSA.

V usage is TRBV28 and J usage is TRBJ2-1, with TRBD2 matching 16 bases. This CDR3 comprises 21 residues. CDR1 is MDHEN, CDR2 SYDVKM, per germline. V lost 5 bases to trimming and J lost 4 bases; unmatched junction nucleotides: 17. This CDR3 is CASSPSAGTSGGASPYNEQFF. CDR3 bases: TGTGCCAGCAGTCCCTCTGCCGGGACTAGCGGGGGGGCCTCGCCGTACAATGAGCAGTTCTTC.

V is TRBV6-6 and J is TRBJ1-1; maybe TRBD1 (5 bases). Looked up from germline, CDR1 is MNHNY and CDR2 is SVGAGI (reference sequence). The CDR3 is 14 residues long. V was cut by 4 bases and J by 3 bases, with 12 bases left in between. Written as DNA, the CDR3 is TGTGCCAGCAGTTTACAGGTTGCAGACACTGAAGCTTTCTTT. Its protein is CASSLQVADTEAFF.

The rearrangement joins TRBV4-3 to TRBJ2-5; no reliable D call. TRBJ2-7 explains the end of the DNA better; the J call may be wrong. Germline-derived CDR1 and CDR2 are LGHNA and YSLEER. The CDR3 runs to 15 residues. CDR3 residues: CASSLDDGHLYEQYF. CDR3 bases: TGCGCCAGCAGCCTCGACGATGGGCACCTCTACGAGCAGTACTTC.

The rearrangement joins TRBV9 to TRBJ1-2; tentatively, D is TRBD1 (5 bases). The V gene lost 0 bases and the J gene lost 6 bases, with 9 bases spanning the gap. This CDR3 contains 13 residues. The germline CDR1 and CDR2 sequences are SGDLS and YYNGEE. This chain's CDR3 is CASSVAGQNGYTF. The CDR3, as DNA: TGTGCCAGCAGCGTAGCAGGGCAAAATGGCTACACCTTC.

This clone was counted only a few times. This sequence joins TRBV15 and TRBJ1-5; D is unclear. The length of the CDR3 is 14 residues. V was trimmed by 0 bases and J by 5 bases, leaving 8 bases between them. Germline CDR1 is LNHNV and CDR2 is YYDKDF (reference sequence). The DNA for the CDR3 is TGTGCCACCAGCAGAGATACGGGGTATCAGCCCCAGCATTTT. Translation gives CATSRDTGYQPQHF.